The source of this T cell receptor beta chain is a study of T-cell reconstitution after alpha-beta-depleted transplantation in children. On this clonotype: Its matching antigen is unknown.

Germline values: CDR1 SGHTA, CDR2 FQGNSA. The CDR3 contains 14 residues. Trimming left V 3 bases short and J 1 base short, with 8 bases between. Study-level findings and limits: High day-60 TCRbeta diversity in some patients came from surviving recipient T cells and thymic progenitors. Diversity and T-cell counts at one year after transplant derived mostly from new T cells. Reportedly, roughly two months post-transplant, alpha-beta T cells arose from several hundred expanded graft clones.

A TCRbeta library incorporating unique molecular identifiers was prepared. MiXCR was run by TCRdb on the PCR reads, yielding one entry per CDR3 protein. This table has more than 200,000 distinct CDR3 sequences, 25% appearing once. The specimen comprised PBMCs, sampled before TCRalphabeta/CD19-depleted stem cell transplant. The V gene is TRBV7-2, the J gene TRBJ2-3, with D possibly being TRBD2 (5 bases). The origin of this receptor is a girl aged 2-15 years with Fanconi anemia, due to receive a stem cell transplant. The CDR3 is CASSFDSGTDTQYF. In nucleotides, the CDR3 is TGTGCCAGCAGCTTTGATAGCGGCACAGATACGCAGTATTTT.